This TCR beta chain is from a study of blood T cell repertoires in COVID-19. Across the study: Acute and convalescent COVID-19 samples came from the United States, Italy and Spain. T cells, B-cell-depleted T cells, or PBMCs provided the cDNA or gDNA that served as material.

There are 19 residues in the CDR3. The J segment lost 4 bases and the V segment lost 4 bases, leaving 19 bases of the junction unmatched. The germline CDR1 and CDR2 sequences are SGHTA and FQGTGA. Some clones are missing from TCRdb's copy, which holds only in-frame ones; the method was immunoSEQ multiplex PCR. The sample has roughly 300,000 clones, 80% to 95% seen once. Before being deemed recovered, Cohort 3 donors had two negative PCRs, clearance, or symptom resolution. Sequences were obtained from PBMCs or T cells enriched from blood (not recorded which). The sequence came from a woman in her thirties who had recovered from COVID-19. The V and J genes are TRBV7-3 and TRBJ2-1; 7 positions agree with TRBD2. CDR3 coding DNA: TGTGCCAGCAGCTACCTTACCGGGACTACGCCAGCGGCTTACAATGAGCAGTTCTTC. Translated: CASSYLTGTTPAAYNEQFF.